The count of the clone carrying this T cell receptor (beta chain) is one. Antigen unknown. Assay: immunoSEQ multiplex PCR; the TCRdb copy retains only in-frame clones and omits some. Of over 100,000 clones in the sample, 80% to 90% were seen once. This record comes from a study of cytomegalovirus exposure and HLA in healthy donors. Findings and limits, study-wide: The study put around 180 TCR beta chains on its list as cytomegalovirus-associated.

The V gene's germline CDR1 is SNHLY and CDR2 FYNNEI. The V gene end was trimmed by 7 bases and the J gene end by 7 bases; junction bases not matched to a gene: 10. This CDR3 is 14 amino acids long. The clonotype originates from a woman aged 18-29 years in good health and CMV-seronegative. This chain uses TRBV2 with TRBJ1-5; TRBD1 agrees at 7 bases. The specimen sequenced was PBMCs. This chain's CDR3 is CASTQDRLEQPQHF. CDR3 DNA sequence: TGTGCCAGCACCCAGGACAGGCTTGAACAGCCCCAGCATTTT.